These T cell receptor beta chains were read from a single sample in a study of OX40 agonist ivuxolimab in advanced cancers. The assay was immunoSEQ multiplex PCR, and TCRdb's table has in-frame clones only and misses some. The sample holds tens of thousands of clones, just over 85% seen once. Sequenced material: CD4+ or CD8+ T cells sorted from blood, taken in a trial of the OX40 agonist ivuxolimab. Receptor source: an adult with an advanced solid tumor such as melanoma, head and neck, liver or kidney cancer. Both conserved end residues are part of each CDR3. Each record gives: V gene, D gene, J gene, CDR3 DNA, CDR3 protein. A D gene is named only where the DNA matches it firmly.

TRBV29-1,-,TRBJ1-1,TGCAGCGTCTCTCGGGGAGACACTGAAGCTTTCTTT,CSVSRGDTEAFF
TRBV6-5,-,TRBJ1-1,TGTGCCAGCAGATCGGGACAAGGCAACACTGAAGCTTTCTTT,CASRSGQGNTEAFF
TRBV11-2,-,TRBJ2-2,TGTGCCAGCAGCTCGGACTCGACGGCCGGGGAGCTGTTTTTT,CASSSDSTAGELFF
TRBV7-9,-,TRBJ1-1,TGTGCCAGCAGCTTAGACTCAGTGGCCACTGAAGCTTTCTTT,CASSLDSVATEAFF
TRBV18,-,TRBJ2-5,TGTGCCAGCTCACCGCAACAGAGACAAGAGACCCAGTACTTC,CASSPQQRQETQYF
TRBV18,TRBD2,TRBJ2-2,TGTGCCAGCTCATCTGCGCTAGCGGGAGGGACCGGGGAGCTGTTTTTT,CASSSALAGGTGELFF
TRBV2,TRBD2,TRBJ2-5,TGTGCCAGCAGTGAAGTGGCGGGAGGGCAAGAGACCCAGTACTTC,CASSEVAGGQETQYF
TRBV5-1,TRBD2,TRBJ2-3,TGCGCCAGCGAGGCTAGCGGTAGCACAGATACGCAGTATTTT,CASEASGSTDTQYF
TRBV7-9,-,TRBJ1-1,TGTGCCAGCAGCTTAGCGGGTCCCCGGGACACTGAAGCTTTCTTT,CASSLAGPRDTEAFF
TRBV7-8,-,TRBJ2-1,TGTGCCAGCAGCTTAGATCTGAACAGCTACAATGAGCAGTTCTTC,CASSLDLNSYNEQFF
TRBV28,-,TRBJ2-3,TGTGCCAGCAGTTTATGGGAGCGGGCCCTTTTGGGTACGCAGTATTTT,CASSLWERALLGTQYF
TRBV5-5,TRBD2,TRBJ2-1,TGTGCCAGCCTCGGACTAGCGGGAGGGCCGGGATACAATGAGCAGTTCTTC,CASLGLAGGPGYNEQFF
TRBV19,TRBD2,TRBJ2-5,TGTGCCAGTAGTTTTTTGGGGTTTGGGAGGGCAGAGACCCAGTACTTC,CASSFLGFGRAETQYF
TRBV28,-,TRBJ2-2,TGTGCCAGCAGTTTAGTACTACGGGAGCTGTTTTTT,CASSLVLRELFF